A selection of T cell receptor beta chains follows, all from one sample in a study of T cell responses to AZD1222 COVID-19 vaccine. Libraries were prepared by immunoSEQ multiplex PCR; TCRdb keeps only in-frame clonotypes and omits some of them. Found here are about 100,000 clones, 85% to 90% of them singletons; the top ten hold over 15%. The sequences come from peripheral blood, collected on day 0 of AZD1222 vaccination. The receptors derive from an adult in good health. The CDR3 runs from the conserved cysteine through the conserved F or W. D genes are given only for firm matches. Expanded clones are given a class, and other clones once, few, many or no size at all.

V gene,clone size,J gene,D gene,CDR3 DNA,CDR3 protein
TRBV3-1/TRBV3-2,once,TRBJ1-4,NA,TGTGCCAGCAGCCAAGCCGGGACGGAAAATGAAAAACTGTTTTTT,CASSQAGTENEKLFF
TRBV5-4,NA,TRBJ2-7,NA,TGTGCCAGCAGCCTCACCTCACAGGGCCTCTACGAGCAGTACTTC,CASSLTSQGLYEQYF
TRBV3-1/TRBV3-2,NA,TRBJ2-3,NA,TGTGCCAGCAGCCAAGTTAACACAGATACGCAGTATTTT,CASSQVNTDTQYF
TRBV6-6,NA,TRBJ2-1,TRBD1,TGTGCCAGCAGTAGGGACAGGGGAGGCAATGAGCAGTTCTTC,CASSRDRGGNEQFF
TRBV11-2,NA,TRBJ2-2,TRBD2,TGTGCCAGCAGCTTGAGGGAGCGGGGATTCACCGGGGAGCTGTTTTTT,CASSLRERGFTGELFF
TRBV3-1/TRBV3-2,NA,TRBJ1-2,NA,TGTGCCAGCAGCCAAGATTATCGAAGGGACGGCTATGGCTACACCTTC,CASSQDYRRDGYGYTF
TRBV10-3,few,TRBJ2-7,TRBD1,TGTGCCATCACCAGCGGACAGGAATACGAGCAGTACTTC,CAITSGQEYEQYF
TRBV30,NA,TRBJ1-6,NA,TGTGCCTGGACTGCAGGGATTTCACCCCTCCACTTT,CAWTAGISPLHF
TRBV6-6,NA,TRBJ1-6,NA,TGTGCCAGCAGTTATAGTTTCCCTTCACCCCTCCACTTT,CASSYSFPSPLHF
TRBV6-5,NA,TRBJ1-1,NA,TGTGCCACCCAGAGAAACTCAGCTTATCGAGCTTTCTTT,CATQRNSAYRAFF
TRBV4-1,NA,TRBJ2-3,TRBD1,TGCGCCAGCAGCCGCAACAGGGGAGACACAGATACGCAGTATTTT,CASSRNRGDTDTQYF
TRBV7-9,NA,TRBJ2-1,NA,TGTGCCAGCGTCCGGGACGGATCCAACAATGAGCAGTTCTTC,CASVRDGSNNEQFF
TRBV5-1,NA,TRBJ1-1,TRBD1,TGCGCCAGCAGCGCCGACAGGGGAAGCGGTGAAGCTTTCTTT,CASSADRGSGEAFF
TRBV2,NA,TRBJ1-5,TRBD1,TGTGCCAGCGAACAGGGGGCGGGGAGCAATCAGCCCCAGCATTTT,CASEQGAGSNQPQHF
TRBV19,NA,TRBJ1-5,NA,TGTGCCAGTAGCCCTACCGGAGGTCAGCCCCAGCATTTT,CASSPTGGQPQHF
TRBV5-1,NA,TRBJ2-5,NA,TGCGCCAGCAGCTTCACAGCAGAAAGAGAGACCCAGTACTTC,CASSFTAERETQYF
TRBV2,NA,TRBJ1-5,NA,TGTGCCAGCATCAGTGGTCAGCCCCAGCATTTT,CASISGQPQHF
TRBV5-3,NA,TRBJ1-3,NA,TGTGCCAGAAGCTTCACCCCAACACAGGGACACTCTGGAAACACCATATATTTT,CARSFTPTQGHSGNTIYF
TRBV2,NA,TRBJ2-5,TRBD1,TGTGCCAGCAGTGCGGACAGGGCTGAGACCCAGTACTTC,CASSADRAETQYF
TRBV12-5,few,TRBJ1-6,NA,TGTGCTAGTGGTTTGTCCGGGCGCATCACTTCACCCCTCCACTTT,CASGLSGRITSPLHF
TRBV18,NA,TRBJ1-4,TRBD1,TGTGCCAGCTCATTGCGACAGGGAGGTGAAAAACTGTTTTTT,CASSLRQGGEKLFF
TRBV19,NA,TRBJ2-3,NA,TGTGCCAGTAGTATAGCGGGGGTAAGCACAGATACGCAGTATTTT,CASSIAGVSTDTQYF
TRBV6-5,NA,TRBJ2-7,TRBD1,TGTGCCAGCATTCTGGGACAGGGCTGGTACGAGCAGTACTTC,CASILGQGWYEQYF
TRBV6-5,NA,TRBJ1-2,TRBD1,TGTGCCAGCAGTACGGGACAGCTCGGTTTTTATGGCTACACCTTC,CASSTGQLGFYGYTF
TRBV20-1,NA,TRBJ1-2,NA,TGCAGTGCTAGTCCAACCGGGAGAAACTATGGCTACACCTTC,CSASPTGRNYGYTF
TRBV11-3,NA,TRBJ1-2,NA,TGTGCCAGCAGCAACCTACAGGGAATCGGCTACACCTTC,CASSNLQGIGYTF
TRBV2,NA,TRBJ1-5,TRBD1,TGTGCCAGCAGCCTGGGACAGACTGGCAATCAGCCCCAGCATTTT,CASSLGQTGNQPQHF
TRBV18,NA,TRBJ1-3,NA,TGTGCCAGCTCACCTGGGGCAGGGGCGCACTCTGGAAACACCATATATTTT,CASSPGAGAHSGNTIYF
TRBV28,NA,TRBJ2-1,TRBD2,TGTGCCAGCAGTCCCCTGCGCGGGAGGGTCGACAATGAGCAGTTCTTC,CASSPLRGRVDNEQFF
TRBV6-6,NA,TRBJ2-1,TRBD2,TGTGCCAGCATCTCTACTAGCGGGTTCCCCTACAATGAGCAGTTCTTC,CASISTSGFPYNEQFF
TRBV7-9,NA,TRBJ1-2,NA,TGTGCCAGCAGCCCAGGGGCAAACTATGGCTACACCTTC,CASSPGANYGYTF
TRBV19,many,TRBJ1-4,TRBD1,TGTGCCAGTGGCACTCGGACAGGGCCTTTTGAAAAACTGTTTTTT,CASGTRTGPFEKLFF
TRBV29-1,NA,TRBJ2-1,NA,TGCAGCGTTGTAAGTCAGGGTATCTACAATGAGCAGTTCTTC,CSVVSQGIYNEQFF
TRBV19,NA,TRBJ1-1,NA,TGTGCCAGTAGTATATCCGGCGGGGTTGGTGAAGCTTTCTTT,CASSISGGVGEAFF
TRBV2,NA,TRBJ2-7,TRBD1,TGTGCCATCTTACCGGGACAGGGGACCCCACAGTACTTC,CAILPGQGTPQYF
TRBV7-3,NA,TRBJ2-2,NA,TGTGCCAGCAGCACTATATTGTTCGCCGGGGAGCTGTTTTTT,CASSTILFAGELFF
TRBV5-4,once,TRBJ2-1,TRBD1,TGTGCCAGCAGCCGGGCCGCCAGGGGGACTGAGCAGTTCTTC,CASSRAARGTEQFF
TRBV18,NA,TRBJ2-1,TRBD2,TGTGCCAGCTCATTCGGGACTAGCGGGAGGAATGAGCAGTTCTTC,CASSFGTSGRNEQFF
TRBV6-5,NA,TRBJ1-5,NA,TGTGCCAGCAACCTTAGCAATCAGCCCCAGCATTTT,CASNLSNQPQHF
TRBV5-1,NA,TRBJ2-7,TRBD2,TGCGCCAGCAGCGTGGGGACTAGTGTGCCTTACGAGCAGTACTTC,CASSVGTSVPYEQYF
TRBV11-2,NA,TRBJ2-1,NA,TGTGCCAGCAGCTTAGCTAGCAGCTGGAACAATGAGCAGTTCTTC,CASSLASSWNNEQFF
TRBV6-1,NA,TRBJ1-5,NA,TGTGCCAGCAGTGTGTCATTCGAACATAGCAATCAGCCCCAGCATTTT,CASSVSFEHSNQPQHF
TRBV5-8,NA,TRBJ2-5,TRBD2,TGTGCCAGCAGCTTGTACCTAGCGGGGGAAGAGACCCAGTACTTC,CASSLYLAGEETQYF
TRBV5-1,NA,TRBJ2-7,NA,TGCGCCAGCAGACCCCCCGGGGGCACCTTCCACGAGCAGTACTTC,CASRPPGGTFHEQYF
TRBV7-9,NA,TRBJ1-1,NA,TGTGCCAGCAGCTTCCGGGGCACACGAAGAGCTTTCTTT,CASSFRGTRRAFF
TRBV11-3,NA,TRBJ1-2,NA,TGTGCCAGCAGCCCCAGCCACAGTCGTAACTATGGCTACACCTTC,CASSPSHSRNYGYTF